The 10 T cell receptor beta chains presented below share a single source sample, sequenced in a study of blood T cells in healthy people across ages. PCR was performed a second time for about 6 to 12 cycles using a sample-barcoded 5' primer and a J-beta primer mix. TCRdb itself ran the 5' RACE reads through MiXCR, one entry per CDR3 protein. The data hold some 760,000 distinct CDR3 sequences, with 20% to 30% observed a single time. The sample was also reused in another study, on T cells of mothers and their children.

The sample taken for sequencing was blood. Source of these receptors: a boy aged 5-17 years in good health.

The chain carries TRBV24-1 and TRBJ2-6; 7 bases fit TRBD2. With 4 bases clipped from V and 0 bases from J, the junction kept 2 bases outside the gene matches. Germline V CDR1 and CDR2: KGHDR, SFDVKD. The CDR3 is 16 residues long. The CDR3 reads CATSERGSSGANVLTF. The CDR3 nucleotides are TGTGCCACCAGTGAACGCGGGAGCTCTGGGGCCAACGTCCTGACTTTC.

This chain uses TRBV29-1 with TRBJ2-5, with D possibly being TRBD1 (6 bases). The J call may be in error: the DNA end matches TRBJ2-7 better. Germline CDR1 is SQVTM and CDR2 is ANQGSEA. This CDR3 has 14 amino acids. The chain's CDR3 is CSVDGGTRTYEQYF. DNA of the CDR3: TGCAGCGTTGATGGTGGGACACGGACCTACGAGCAGTACTTC.

The chain combines TRBV7-9 with TRBJ2-5; TRBD2 is a possible D gene (6 bases). CDR3 length equals 15 residues. Germline V gene sequence: CDR1 SEHNR, CDR2 FQNEAQ (reference sequence). V lost 4 bases to trimming and J lost 2 bases, with 14 bases between them. CDR3 amino acids: CASSYVGSRQETQYF. In DNA, the CDR3 is TGTGCCAGCAGCTACGTCGGGAGCAGGCAAGAGACCCAGTACTTC.

The sample holds a few counts of this clonotype. The chain links TRBV2 to TRBJ2-1; D is uncertain. CDR3 size: 12 residues. The V and J ends lost 4 bases and 5 bases respectively, with 6 bases between them. Germline lookup yields CDR1 SNHLY and CDR2 FYNNEI. CDR3 in amino acids: CASSVPNNEQFF. DNA of the CDR3: TGTGCCAGCAGTGTTCCCAACAATGAGCAGTTCTTC.

Concerning this clonotype itself: Sequence at one end of the junction differs from germline and may be a read error. The chain uses TRBV5-1 and TRBJ1-2, with a tentative D call TRBD1 (6 bases). The CDR3 is 12 residues long. Germline CDR1 reads SGHRS; CDR2 reads YFSETQ. The CDR3 DNA sequence: TGCGCCTGCAGCTTTGCAGGGGATGGCTACACCTTC. Amino acid sequence: CACSFAGDGYTF.

This clonotype was detected a few times. The rearrangement uses TRBV4-3 and TRBJ1-2; the D gene is possibly TRBD1 (6 bases). V was cut by 5 bases and J by 4 bases, with 14 bases left in between. Germline V gives CDR1 LGHNA, CDR2 YSLEER. CDR3 size: 14 residues. CDR3 amino acids: CASSKARGRYGYTF. The CDR3, as DNA: TGCGCCAGCAGCAAAGCCAGGGGACGCTATGGCTACACCTTC.

The chain combines TRBV12-3 or TRBV12-4 with TRBJ2-4; D call uncertain. The CDR3 runs 12 residues. V was cut by 3 bases and J by 2 bases, with 2 bases left in between. CDR3 sequence: CASSFTKNIQYF. DNA of the CDR3: TGTGCCAGCAGTTTTACCAAAAACATTCAGTACTTC.

This clonotype was detected only a few times. V and J are TRBV2 and TRBJ2-3; perhaps TRBD1 as D (6 bases). The germline CDR1 and CDR2 sequences are SNHLY and FYNNEI. The length of the CDR3 is 15 residues. The germline V and J ends were trimmed by 1 base and 2 bases, with 10 bases remaining between them. The CDR3 loop is CASSEGGQNTDTQYF. The CDR3 DNA is TGTGCCAGCAGTGAAGGGGGGCAGAACACAGATACGCAGTATTTT.

The chain links TRBV28 to TRBJ2-5, with a possible D match to TRBD2 (6 bases). The CDR3 loop spans 16 amino acids. V lost 3 bases and J 2 bases, leaving 16 bases between the germline ends. Germline assignment: CDR1 MDHEN and CDR2 SYDVKM. This CDR3 reads CASSFPPRRAQETQYF. CDR3 in DNA: TGTGCCAGCAGTTTTCCTCCGAGGAGGGCGCAAGAGACCCAGTACTTC.

J is TRBJ2-5 and V is TRBV7-3; the match to TRBD2 covers 7 bases. This CDR3 has 16 amino acids. The J segment lost 1 base and the V segment lost 3 bases, leaving 8 bases of the junction unmatched. Germline loops: CDR1 SGHTA, CDR2 FQGTGA. The CDR3, as DNA: TGTGCCAGCAGCTTTTACGGCGGGAGTCCCCAAGAGACCCAGTACTTC. Its translation is CASSFYGGSPQETQYF.